This T cell receptor beta chain stems from a study of identical twins. Study observations and caveats: Sequences that were beta out-of-frame showed weaker excess twin sharing. Its conclusions, products of cross-sectional statistical analysis, did not come from following the same donors.

CDR1 and CDR2 from the germline V gene are KGHSH and LQKENI. The germline V and J ends were trimmed by 1 base and 0 bases, with 9 bases remaining between them. The CDR3 spans 15 residues. TCRdb independently ran MiXCR on the 5' RACE reads; one entry per CDR3 protein. The top ten clones hold approximately 0.98% of a sample with roughly 490,000 distinct CDR3 sequences, over 11% of them seen once. There are a few counts of this clonotype. Its antigen is as yet unknown. This sample was shared with a second study, whose subject was yellow fever vaccine responses in identical twins.

This chain links TRBV18 with TRBJ2-5; maybe TRBD2 (5 bases). This TCR derives from a woman in her late teens or twenties in good health. The sequenced material came from CD4+ T cells sorted from blood. For the CDR3, the DNA is TGTGCCAGCTCACCACTATCGGGAAACCAAGAGACCCAGTACTTC. Translated, it gives CASSPLSGNQETQYF.